This T cell receptor beta chain was documented in a study of Ad26.COV2.S vaccination and SARS-CoV-2 variants. Across the study: Administration of Ad26.COV2.S was intramuscular, either once or twice 56 days apart.

Assay: immunoSEQ multiplex PCR; the TCRdb copy retains only in-frame clones and omits some. In the table there are a few hundred thousand clones, 80% to 90% of which are singletons. This clone was recorded once. The antigen remains unidentified. Points from the study as a whole: Following vaccination, spike-specific CD8+ and CD4+ T cell responses reportedly exhibited substantial breadth. People given the vaccine had a wider spike-specific TCR breadth than placebo recipients did.

As to treatment: some 19 received Ad26.COV2.S at low or high dose, single or two shots; about five received placebo; per-sample allocation not given. It was on day 63 after the first vaccine or placebo injection that samples were taken. At a Boston site, the person donating was an adult of 18-55 years. The TCR comes from a person aged 18 to 65 who received the Ad26.COV2.S COVID-19 vaccine or a placebo. This specimen was peripheral blood, taken in a trial of Ad26.COV2.S vaccine versus placebo.

CDR3 bases: TGTGCCAGCAGTTACTCGATGGGGGCTTTACAGTACGAGCAGTACTTC. This translates into CASSYSMGALQYEQYF. This chain uses TRBV6-5 with TRBJ2-7; tentative D call: TRBD1 (6 bases). The CDR3 spans 16 residues. The V end was cut by 0 bases, the J end by 4 bases, with 16 bases between. Germline V gives CDR1 MNHEY, CDR2 SVGAGI.